This is a list of T cell receptor beta chains from one sample in a study of T cell repertoires in cytomegalovirus infection. Via MiXCR, TCRdb re-called the reads, giving one row per CDR3 protein. The table includes a few hundred thousand distinct CDR3 sequences, 40% detected once. For these receptors, no antigen is known. The material sequenced was cultured PBMCs, taken from culture after CMV antigen stimulation. These receptors all come from a human donor in good health (CMV status not recorded). Some clones in this sample may be carry-over from other donors' samples. The CDR3 runs from the conserved cysteine through the conserved F or W. The order of the fields is D gene, V gene, CDR3 protein. The D gene is left open where the match is weak.

NA TRBV4-1 CASSQGPGDTEAFF
NA TRBV3-1 CASSQGSSTIYF
NA TRBV15 CATSREGVSNEKLFF
NA TRBV18 CASSPSWTPEGEQFF
NA TRBV12-5 CASGSGSERSTDTQYF
NA TRBV12-3/TRBV12-4 CASSLLSPGTNYGYTF
TRBD2 TRBV11-2 CASVWGLAGRAPSDTQYF
TRBD1 TRBV7-9 CASSLAQGAPGANVLTF
TRBD1 TRBV7-9 CASSLQGDTEAFF
NA TRBV13 CASSLGASKYEQYF
NA TRBV7-8 CASSFGAELNSPLHF
NA TRBV6-5 CASSYSVPLGGYTF
TRBD2 TRBV24-1 CATSDATSGTNNEQFF
NA TRBV7-6 CASSLGRQGLTDTQYF
NA TRBV7-2 CASSPLSWYQETQYF
NA TRBV6-5 CASKFKYGYTF
TRBD2 TRBV7-9 CASSSTSGGTNYNEQFF
TRBD2 TRBV27 CASSLQGAQLLAGKRDTQYF
NA TRBV6-1 CASSRTLQASNQPQHF
NA TRBV2 CASSDRVQFF
NA TRBV2 CASSQEKDSTETQYF
TRBD1 TRBV27 CASSLTGQSNEKLFF
NA TRBV5-1 CASSLMEDEETQYF
NA TRBV14 CASSSGALLQETQYF
NA TRBV7-6 CASSLGRSSNEQFF
NA TRBV10-3 CATQPAANYEQYF
NA TRBV3-1 CASSQPPGDEQYF
NA TRBV6-2/TRBV6-3 CASSYTLGHPSTDTQYF
NA TRBV6-2/TRBV6-3 CASSYSISGGLQWNEQFF
NA TRBV12-5 CASGLVPDGAIKPNTEAFF
NA TRBV3-1 CASSQDLGGGTEAFF
NA TRBV7-2 CASSLGAGLNTEAFF
NA TRBV28 CASSRNPTATNEKLFF
TRBD2 TRBV7-8 CASSAWTSVDKNIQYF
TRBD1 TRBV7-8 CASSPTFPTGVGFQPQHF
NA TRBV20-1 CSARGSIYEQYF
NA TRBV28 CASRNPGMEQPQHF
NA TRBV6-1 CASSLQGREKLFF
TRBD2 TRBV20-1 CSAREGTSGKYEQYF
TRBD1 TRBV5-1 CASTRQGMDQETQYF
NA TRBV12-3/TRBV12-4 CASTSDRSNNSPLHF
NA TRBV19 CASIIDGSSYEQYF
NA TRBV7-9 CASSLGSSRYEQYF
TRBD2 TRBV10-3 CAISEAGGDKDTQYF
TRBD2 TRBV27 CASSFFSVSSGTPNEQFF
NA TRBV4-3 CASSQDRAPGEKLFF
TRBD1 TRBV12-3/TRBV12-4 CASSPSRDRGRDEQFF
NA TRBV7-6 CASSLMVTDTQYF
TRBD2 TRBV6-6 CASSYSGGGPSYF
NA TRBV7-9 CASSSRGTSVYQAFF
TRBD2 TRBV5-1 CASSLGRVETQYF
TRBD1 TRBV19 CASSTRDRGGNEQFF
TRBD2 TRBV7-2 CASSAGLAPLRQYF
TRBD2 TRBV12-3/TRBV12-4 CASAGTSGGQQFF
NA TRBV6-1 CASSEASGGAQYF
NA TRBV7-2 CASSSSVGGELFF
NA TRBV20-1 CSARDRRTNTEAFF
NA TRBV4-2 CASSQAGSAYNSPLHF
NA TRBV7-2 CASSLSRSDTQYF